This TCR beta chain came from a study of blood T cell repertoires in COVID-19. Turning to the study itself: Sources were T cells, B-cell-depleted T cells, or PBMCs; the material itself was cDNA or gDNA.

The sample holds a few counts of this clone. In the original processing: Amplification with reference gene primers provided the estimates of nucleated cell counts. The repertoire was sequenced with immunoSEQ multiplex PCR; TCRdb's copy has only in-frame clones and lacks some. The DNA was the basis for D and trimming; V, J and clone size are from that table. Found here are about 60,000 clones, approximately 79% of them singletons; the top ten hold less than 10%. The CDR3 covers 18 residues. The V gene's germline CDR1 is SGHRS and CDR2 YFSETQ. V was pared by 0 bases and J by 4 bases, with 13 bases of the junction left unmatched.

V gene TRBV5-1 combines with J gene TRBJ2-3; 8 positions match TRBD2. The sequenced sample consisted of peripheral blood. This receptor was taken from a human donor in a cohort sampled during active COVID-19. Here the CDR3 reads CASSLASGGDRIADTQYF. The CDR3, as DNA: TGCGCCAGCAGCTTGGCCAGCGGGGGTGATAGGATCGCAGATACGCAGTATTTT.